This passage covers 5 T cell receptor beta chains from one sample sequenced in a study of shared clonotypes between healthy human individuals. The naive CD8 subset, CD45RO-negative cells positively selected for CCR7, excluded terminally differentiated effector memory CD45RA+ cells. Here immunoSEQ multiplex PCR was the method, and the copy in TCRdb shows in-frame clones only, minus some. The data show nearly 600,000 clones, with 95% seen just once and approximately 0.1% held by the top ten. Sequences were obtained from naive CD8+ T cells sorted from blood. The receptors here all came from a woman in her 30s in good health.

This chain uses TRBV7-8 with TRBJ1-1; perhaps TRBD1 as D (5 bases). Germline loops: CDR1 SGHVS, CDR2 FQNEAQ. The V and J ends lost 5 bases and 6 bases respectively, with 13 bases between them. The CDR3 runs 13 residues. The CDR3 nucleotides read TGTGCCAGCAGCCCTCTTGGGGGGGCTGAAGCTTTCTTT. Amino acids: CASSPLGGAEAFF.

This clone was detected once. The V and J genes are TRBV9 and TRBJ2-5, with a weak D call TRBD1 (6 bases). The V and J ends lost 4 bases and 5 bases respectively, with 15 bases between them. CDR1 is SGDLS, CDR2 YYNGEE, per germline. The CDR3 spans 14 residues. This CDR3 is CASSWDTLQETQYF. The DNA for the CDR3 is TGTGCCAGCAGCTGGGACACCCTGCAGGAGACCCAGTACTTC.

J is TRBJ2-1 and V is TRBV7-9; D is perhaps TRBD1 (5 bases). Trimming removed 5 bases at V and 10 bases at J, with 15 bases between. Germline V CDR1 and CDR2: SEHNR, FQNEAQ (reference sequence). The CDR3 runs to 13 residues. Here the CDR3 reads CASSQGMAGEQFF. In DNA, the CDR3 is TGTGCCAGCAGCCAGGGCATGGCAGGGGAGCAGTTCTTC. The variable domain in full, with the rest retrieved from reference TRBV7-9 and TRBJ2-1, is DTGVSQNPRHKITKRGQNVTFRCDPISEHNRLYWYRQTLGQGPEFLTYFQNEAQLEKSRLLSDRFSAERPKGSFSTLEIQRTEQGDSAMYLCASSQGMAGEQFFGPGTRLTVL.

This chain links TRBV6-6 with TRBJ1-4; 11 positions match TRBD1. V gave up 5 bases and J gave up 8 bases; unmatched junction bases: 4. CDR1 is MNHNY, CDR2 SVGAGI, per germline (reference sequence). The CDR3 length is 14 residues. The CDR3 loop reads CASSPDRGREKLFF. CDR3 bases: TGTGCCAGCAGTCCGGACAGGGGGCGGGAAAAACTGTTTTTT.

The J gene is TRBJ2-7, the V gene TRBV29-1; 10 bases fit TRBD1. V dropped 7 bases and J dropped 5; count of bases not matched to a gene: 14. Germline lookup yields CDR1 SQVTM and CDR2 ANQGSEA. This CDR3 is 15 amino acids long. CDR3 residues: CSANAGTGVAHEQYF. The CDR3 DNA reads TGCAGCGCAAACGCCGGGACAGGGGTAGCCCACGAGCAGTACTTC.